Listed here are 24 T cell receptor beta chains from one sample, sequenced in a study of blood T cell repertoires in COVID-19. This table comes from immunoSEQ multiplex PCR, and its TCRdb copy is limited to in-frame clones, with some not included. Of around 60,000 clones listed, 90% were seen once; the top ten hold around 1.3%. Sequenced: peripheral blood. These receptor sequences come from a man in his sixties with acute or convalescent COVID-19.

The genes are TRBV19 and TRBJ2-7, with 7 bases matching TRBD2. The CDR3 loop spans 13 amino acids. Per the germline V gene, CDR1 is LNHDA and CDR2 is SQIVND (reference sequence). The trim removed 10 bases at V and 5 bases at J, leaving 11 bases unmatched. The CDR3 is CATSGRDDDEQYF. As DNA, the CDR3 is TGTGCCACCTCGGGGAGGGACGACGACGAGCAGTACTTC.

The chain recombines TRBV19 with TRBJ1-1, with TRBD1 matching over 7 bases. Germline lookup yields CDR1 LNHDA and CDR2 SQIVND (reference sequence). The CDR3 has 14 residues. J gave up 7 bases and V 7 bases, and 12 bases lay outside the gene matches. Written as DNA, the CDR3 is TGTGCCAGTAAACTCGGACGGGACAGCCTTGAAGCTTTCTTT. Protein sequence: CASKLGRDSLEAFF.

The chain employs TRBV6-5 and TRBJ1-1; D is perhaps TRBD1 (6 bases). Germline V gene data show CDR1 as MNHEY and CDR2 as SVGAGI. Trimming removed 1 base at V and 0 bases at J, with 12 bases between. The CDR3 runs 16 residues. The DNA for the CDR3 is TGTGCCAGCAGTTACTTGGGAGGGGGAATGAACACTGAAGCTTTCTTT. Translation: CASSYLGGGMNTEAFF.

This clone came up a few times. The J gene is TRBJ1-6, the V gene TRBV19; possibly TRBD1 for D (5 bases). Germline CDR1 is LNHDA and CDR2 is SQIVND (reference sequence). The CDR3 is made up of 16 amino acids. V was cut by 8 bases and J by 0 bases, with 14 bases left in between. CDR3 residues: CASGGITSSYNSPLHF. The CDR3 DNA reads TGTGCCAGTGGGGGGATCACCAGCTCCTATAATTCACCCCTCCACTTT.

This chain connects TRBV7-2 to TRBJ2-5; TRBD2 matches at 7 bases. CDR3 length equals 15 residues. J lost 1 base, V lost 2 bases, and 4 bases had no gene match. Germline V CDR1 and CDR2: SGHTA, FQGNSA. In nucleotides, the CDR3 is TGTGCCAGCAGCTTAACGGGGGGTCGCCAAGAGACCCAGTACTTC. Protein product: CASSLTGGRQETQYF.

The chain recombines TRBV5-1 with TRBJ2-3, with TRBD2 matching 7 bases. The germline V gene has CDR1 SGHRS and CDR2 YFSETQ. J was trimmed by 2 bases and V by 5 bases; bases with no gene match: 8. This CDR3 is built from 15 residues. CDR3 amino acids: CASSRSRDYTDTQYF. The CDR3, as DNA: TGCGCCAGCAGTCGATCCCGGGACTACACAGATACGCAGTATTTT.

The rearrangement uses TRBV4-1 and TRBJ1-2; D not certain. V gave up 1 base and J gave up 8 bases, with 23 bases separating them. CDR1 MGHRA and CDR2 YSYEKL come from the germline V gene. The CDR3 is made up of 17 amino acids. The CDR3 is CASSQAGGLELKKGYTF. The CDR3 DNA reads as TGCGCCAGCAGCCAAGCTGGAGGGCTGGAGCTGAAAAAAGGCTACACCTTC.

This clone has more than one count but fewer than ten. J is TRBJ1-6 and V is TRBV3-1 (or the pseudogene TRBV3-2); 10 bases agree with TRBD1. Germline CDR1 is LGHDT and CDR2 is YNNKEL (reference sequence). V dropped 3 bases and J dropped 8; count of bases not matched to a gene: 7. The CDR3 totals 16 residues. DNA of the CDR3: TGTGCCAGCAGCCAGAGGACAGGGGGAGACTATTCACCCCTCCACTTT. Translation gives CASSQRTGGDYSPLHF.

Only one count was recorded for this clone. The chain combines TRBV30 with TRBJ2-7; TRBD2 is a possible D gene (5 bases). Trimming removed 2 bases from V and 3 bases from J, with 14 bases in between. Germline-derived CDR1 and CDR2 are GTSNPN and SVGIG (reference sequence). The CDR3 sequence is 14 residues long. The CDR3 reads CAWSFPNGVYEQYF. The CDR3, as DNA: TGTGCCTGGAGTTTCCCAAACGGGGTCTACGAGCAGTACTTC.

The V and J genes are TRBV5-1 and TRBJ1-3; 9 bases agree with TRBD1. The V gene end was trimmed by 3 bases and the J gene end by 0 bases; junction bases not matched to a gene: 7. Germline V CDR1 and CDR2: SGHRS, YFSETQ. The CDR3 is 17 residues long. The CDR3: CASSWTGTGSSGNTIYF. The CDR3 DNA is TGCGCCAGCAGCTGGACCGGGACAGGGAGCTCTGGAAACACCATATATTTT.

The J gene is TRBJ2-5, the V gene TRBV19; 7 nucleotides agree with TRBD1. The CDR3 covers 15 residues. The germline V gene encodes CDR1 LNHDA and CDR2 SQIVND (reference sequence). V dropped 5 bases and J dropped 1; count of bases not matched to a gene: 7. The CDR3 loop reads CASSPRRTGQETQYF. CDR3 DNA sequence: TGTGCCAGTAGTCCAAGGCGGACAGGCCAAGAGACCCAGTACTTC.

The gene calls are TRBV5-6 and TRBJ1-6; D might be TRBD1 (5 bases). The length of the CDR3 is 15 residues. CDR1 is SGHDT and CDR2 is YYEEEE in the germline V gene. Trimming shortened V by 3 bases and J by 0 bases, and 7 bases separated the two germline ends. The CDR3 here is CASSYGHSYNSPLHF. The DNA for the CDR3 is TGTGCCAGCAGCTATGGACACTCCTATAATTCACCCCTCCACTTT.

V usage is TRBV18 and J usage is TRBJ1-3; D unresolved. The CDR3 contains 16 residues. Germline assignment: CDR1 KGHSH and CDR2 LQKENI. The V gene lost 3 bases and the J gene lost 0 bases, with 12 bases spanning the gap. As DNA, the CDR3 is TGTGCCAGCTCACCGGTCGGCGGGAGCTCTGGAAACACCATATATTTT. Protein sequence: CASSPVGGSSGNTIYF.

The rearrangement links TRBV10-3 to TRBJ1-1; D gene ambiguous. The V end lost 6 bases, the J end lost 1 base, and 6 bases lay between the germline ends. The CDR3 consists of 12 residues. Per germline, CDR1 ENHRY and CDR2 SYGVKD. CDR3 in DNA: TGTGCCATCAGCCAGTCGAACACTGAAGCTTTCTTT. It is translated as CAISQSNTEAFF.

The chain carries TRBV12-3 or TRBV12-4 and TRBJ2-1; 7 nucleotides match TRBD1. The V and J ends lost 6 bases and 5 bases, in that order; junction bases with no gene match: 4. The CDR3 runs to 13 residues. The CDR3 nucleotides read TGTGCCAGCAGATTCGGGACAGACAATGAGCAGTTCTTC. Its protein is CASRFGTDNEQFF.

The gene calls are TRBV6-5 and TRBJ1-1, with TRBD1 as a possible D gene (5 bases). From germline, CDR1 is MNHEY and CDR2 SVGAGI. The CDR3 extends over 15 amino acids. The V end was cut by 5 bases, the J end by 5 bases, with 18 bases between. This chain's CDR3 is CASSIGARSRTEAFF. The CDR3, as DNA: TGTGCCAGCAGTATTGGGGCCCGCAGTCGGACTGAAGCTTTCTTT.

V gene TRBV27 combines with J gene TRBJ1-2; 7 bases match TRBD1. Germline V gene sequence: CDR1 MNHEY, CDR2 SMNVEV (reference sequence). The length of the CDR3 is 13 residues. Trimming at V came to 3 bases and at J to 6 bases, leaving 4 bases not matched to a gene. The CDR3 spells CASSFRTGDGYTF. The CDR3 coding sequence is TGTGCCAGCAGTTTTCGGACAGGAGATGGCTACACCTTC.

The rearrangement links TRBV2 to TRBJ1-5; perhaps TRBD1 as D (6 bases). This CDR3 has 14 amino acids. V dropped 1 base and J dropped 8 bases, with 12 bases sitting between them. Germline V CDR1 and CDR2: SNHLY, FYNNEI. The CDR3 sequence is CASSEGGGVEPQHF. In nucleotides, the CDR3 is TGTGCCAGCAGTGAAGGAGGGGGAGTAGAGCCCCAGCATTTT.

The rearrangement uses TRBV19 and TRBJ1-3; tentatively, D is TRBD1 (6 bases). The V and J ends lost 5 bases and 4 bases respectively, with 12 bases between them. Germline CDR1 is LNHDA and CDR2 is SQIVND (reference sequence). The CDR3 covers 14 residues. In DNA, the CDR3 is TGTGCCAGTAGTCCTGGACAGATCGGAAACACCATATATTTT. Translation: CASSPGQIGNTIYF. Based on the CDR3 plus reference TRBV19 and TRBJ1-3, the full variable domain is DGGITQSPKYLFRKEGQNVTLSCEQNLNHDAMYWYRQDPGQGLRLIYYSQIVNDFQKGDIAEGYSVSREKKESFPLTVTSAQKNPTAFYLCASSPGQIGNTIYFGEGSWLTVV.

The chain is built from TRBV2 and TRBJ2-7, with D unclear. CDR3 length: 13 amino acids. V was clipped by 7 bases and J by 6 bases, with 16 bases between them. CDR1 is SNHLY, CDR2 FYNNEI, per germline. The CDR3: CASNGDAQGEQYF. CDR3 in DNA: TGTGCCAGCAACGGAGACGCTCAAGGCGAGCAGTACTTC.

The CDR3 sequence is CASSLARAGANVLTF. The DNA for the CDR3 is TGCGCCAGCAGCTTGGCCAGGGCTGGGGCCAACGTCCTGACTTTC. The chain recombines TRBV5-1 with TRBJ2-6, with D maybe TRBD1 (5 bases). The CDR3 sequence is 15 residues long. Germline V gives CDR1 SGHRS, CDR2 YFSETQ. V was trimmed by 0 bases and J by 2 bases, leaving 6 bases between them.

The rearrangement links TRBV2 to TRBJ1-5; D remains ambiguous. The CDR3 length is 14 residues. In germline, CDR1 is SNHLY, CDR2 FYNNEI. V lost 1 base to trimming and J lost 3 bases, with 7 bases between them. Written as DNA, the CDR3 is TGTGCCAGCAGTGAAGGAGTTTTCAATCAGCCCCAGCATTTT. It translates to CASSEGVFNQPQHF.

The chain joins TRBV5-1 to TRBJ2-7; perhaps TRBD2 as D (8 bases). CDR1 is SGHRS, CDR2 YFSETQ, per germline. V lost 0 bases to trimming and J lost 7 bases, with 23 bases between them. This CDR3 has 17 amino acids. The CDR3 spells CASSLVFSDRAGGEQYF. The CDR3 DNA reads TGCGCCAGCAGCTTGGTTTTTTCCGACAGGGCGGGAGGAGAGCAGTACTTC.

The chain recombines TRBV6-5 with TRBJ2-5, with D maybe TRBD1 (6 bases). Germline V lookup: CDR1 MNHEY, CDR2 SVGAGI. The V and J ends lost 8 bases and 2 bases respectively, with 12 bases between them. This CDR3 spans 13 amino acids. The CDR3 here is CASGTGQQETQYF. In nucleotides, the CDR3 is TGTGCCAGCGGAACTGGACAGCAAGAGACCCAGTACTTC.